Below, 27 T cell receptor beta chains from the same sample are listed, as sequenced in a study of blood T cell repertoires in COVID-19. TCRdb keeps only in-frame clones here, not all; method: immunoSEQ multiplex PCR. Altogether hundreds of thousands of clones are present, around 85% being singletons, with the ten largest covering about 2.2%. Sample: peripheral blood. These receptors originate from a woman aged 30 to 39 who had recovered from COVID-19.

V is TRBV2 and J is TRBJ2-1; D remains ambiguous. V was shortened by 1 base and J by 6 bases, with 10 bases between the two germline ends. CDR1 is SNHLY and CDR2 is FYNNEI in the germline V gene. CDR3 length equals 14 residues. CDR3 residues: CASSEEQVGNEQFF. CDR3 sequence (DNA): TGTGCCAGCAGTGAAGAGCAGGTCGGCAATGAGCAGTTCTTC.

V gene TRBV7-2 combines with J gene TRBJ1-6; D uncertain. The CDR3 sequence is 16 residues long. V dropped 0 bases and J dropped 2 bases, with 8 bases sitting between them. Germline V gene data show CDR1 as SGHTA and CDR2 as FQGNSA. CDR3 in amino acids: CASSLATEAYNSPLHF. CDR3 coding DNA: TGTGCCAGCAGCTTAGCGACGGAGGCCTATAATTCACCCCTCCACTTT.

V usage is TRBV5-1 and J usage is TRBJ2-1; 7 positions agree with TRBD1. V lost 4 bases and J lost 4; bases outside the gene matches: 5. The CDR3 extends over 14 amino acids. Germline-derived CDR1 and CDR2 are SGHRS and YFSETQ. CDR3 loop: CASSEGTAYNEQFF. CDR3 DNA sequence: TGCGCCAGCAGCGAGGGGACAGCTTACAATGAGCAGTTCTTC.

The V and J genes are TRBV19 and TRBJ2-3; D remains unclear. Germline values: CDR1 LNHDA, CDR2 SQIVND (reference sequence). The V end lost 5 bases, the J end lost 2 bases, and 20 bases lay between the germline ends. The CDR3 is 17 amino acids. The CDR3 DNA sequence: TGTGCCAGTAGTTCCGTCCAGAGGCGGTCTCTCACAGATACGCAGTATTTT. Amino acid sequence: CASSSVQRRSLTDTQYF.

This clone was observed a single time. CDR3 residues: CASSESGRGRNTGELFF. The CDR3 DNA reads TGTGCCAGCAGTGAATCGGGGCGGGGCAGGAACACCGGGGAGCTGTTTTTT. The V call is TRBV6-1, the J call TRBJ2-2; TRBD2 might be the D (6 bases). Per germline, CDR1 MNHNS and CDR2 SASEGT. CDR3 length: 17 amino acids. V was trimmed by 2 bases and J by 1 base, leaving 14 bases between them.

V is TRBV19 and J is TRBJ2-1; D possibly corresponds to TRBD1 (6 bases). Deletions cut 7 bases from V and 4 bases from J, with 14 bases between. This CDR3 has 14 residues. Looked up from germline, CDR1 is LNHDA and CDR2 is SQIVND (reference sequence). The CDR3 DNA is TGTGCCAGTAAAAGGGGGTCGGGGTACAATGAGCAGTTCTTC. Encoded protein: CASKRGSGYNEQFF.

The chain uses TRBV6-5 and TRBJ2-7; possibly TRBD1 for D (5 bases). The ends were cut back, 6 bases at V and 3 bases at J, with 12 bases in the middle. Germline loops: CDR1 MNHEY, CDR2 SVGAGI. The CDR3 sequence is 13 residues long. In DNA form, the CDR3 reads TGTGCCAGCAGGGTACAGGATTACTACGAGCAGTACTTC. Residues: CASRVQDYYEQYF.

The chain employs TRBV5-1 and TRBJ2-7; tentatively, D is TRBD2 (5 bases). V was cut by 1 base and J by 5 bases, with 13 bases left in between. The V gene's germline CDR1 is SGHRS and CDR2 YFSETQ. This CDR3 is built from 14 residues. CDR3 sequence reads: CASSLRTALDEQYF. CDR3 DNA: TGCGCCAGCAGCTTGAGGACTGCCCTCGACGAGCAGTACTTC.

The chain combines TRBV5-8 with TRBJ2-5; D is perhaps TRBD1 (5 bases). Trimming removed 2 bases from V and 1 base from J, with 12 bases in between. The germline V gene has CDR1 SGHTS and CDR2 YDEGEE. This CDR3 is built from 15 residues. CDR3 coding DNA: TGTGCCAGCAGCTTTTCCATTAGGGGCCAAGAGACCCAGTACTTC. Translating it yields CASSFSIRGQETQYF.

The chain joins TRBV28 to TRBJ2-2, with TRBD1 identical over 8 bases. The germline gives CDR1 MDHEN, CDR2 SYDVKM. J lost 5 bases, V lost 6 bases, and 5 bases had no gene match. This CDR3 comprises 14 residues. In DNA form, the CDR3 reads TGTGCCAGCAGAATCAGGGGGCGAACCGGGGAGCTGTTTTTT. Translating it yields CASRIRGRTGELFF.

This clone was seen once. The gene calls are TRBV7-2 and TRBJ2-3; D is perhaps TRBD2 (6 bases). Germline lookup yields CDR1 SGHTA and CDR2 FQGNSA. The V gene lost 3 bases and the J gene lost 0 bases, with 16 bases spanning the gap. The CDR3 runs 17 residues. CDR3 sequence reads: CASSFGGRRGSTDTQYF. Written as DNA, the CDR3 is TGTGCCAGCAGCTTTGGGGGTAGGCGGGGTAGCACAGATACGCAGTATTTT.

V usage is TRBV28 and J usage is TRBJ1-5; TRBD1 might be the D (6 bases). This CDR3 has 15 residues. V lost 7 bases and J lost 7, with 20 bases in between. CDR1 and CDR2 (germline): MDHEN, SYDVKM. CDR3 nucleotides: TGTGCCAGCAACCCCGCGTTCAGGGGTGACCAGCCCCAGCATTTT. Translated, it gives CASNPAFRGDQPQHF.

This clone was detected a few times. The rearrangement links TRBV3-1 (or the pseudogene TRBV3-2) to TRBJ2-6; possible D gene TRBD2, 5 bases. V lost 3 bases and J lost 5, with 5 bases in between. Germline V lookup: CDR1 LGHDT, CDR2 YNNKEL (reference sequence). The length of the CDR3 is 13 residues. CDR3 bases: TGTGCCAGCAGCCACGGGAGGGCCAACGTCCTGACTTTC. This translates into CASSHGRANVLTF.

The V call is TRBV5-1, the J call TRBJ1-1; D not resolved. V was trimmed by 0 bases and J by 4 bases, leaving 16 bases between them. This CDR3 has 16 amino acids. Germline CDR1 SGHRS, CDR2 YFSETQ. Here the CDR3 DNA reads TGCGCCAGCAGCTTGGATCTGGGAGGAGGAGTCACTGAAGCTTTCTTT. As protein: CASSLDLGGGVTEAFF.

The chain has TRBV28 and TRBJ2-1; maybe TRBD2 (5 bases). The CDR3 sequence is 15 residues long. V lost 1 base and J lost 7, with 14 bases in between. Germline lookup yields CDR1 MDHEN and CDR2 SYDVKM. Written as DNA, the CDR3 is TGTGCCAGCAGTTTATCTATGGGAGTAGGGAATGAGCAGTTCTTC. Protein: CASSLSMGVGNEQFF.

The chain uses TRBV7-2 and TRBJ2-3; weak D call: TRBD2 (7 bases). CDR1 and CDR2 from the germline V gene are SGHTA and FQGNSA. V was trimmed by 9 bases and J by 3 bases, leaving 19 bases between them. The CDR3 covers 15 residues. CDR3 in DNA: TGTGCCAGTGTGGGAGGGGGGCTTGTTACAGATACGCAGTATTTT. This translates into CASVGGGLVTDTQYF.

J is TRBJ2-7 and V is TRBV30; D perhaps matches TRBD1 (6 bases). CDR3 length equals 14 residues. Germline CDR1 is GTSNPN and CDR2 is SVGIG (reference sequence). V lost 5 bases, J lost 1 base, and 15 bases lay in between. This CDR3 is CAWGFGGQSYEQYF. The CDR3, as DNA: TGTGCCTGGGGGTTTGGGGGCCAATCCTACGAGCAGTACTTC.

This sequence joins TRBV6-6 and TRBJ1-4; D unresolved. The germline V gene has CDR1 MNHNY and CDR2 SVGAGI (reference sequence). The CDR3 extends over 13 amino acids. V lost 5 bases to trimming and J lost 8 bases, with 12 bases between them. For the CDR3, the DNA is TGTGCCAGCAGTCCTAGTATGAACGAAAAACTGTTTTTT. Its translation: CASSPSMNEKLFF.

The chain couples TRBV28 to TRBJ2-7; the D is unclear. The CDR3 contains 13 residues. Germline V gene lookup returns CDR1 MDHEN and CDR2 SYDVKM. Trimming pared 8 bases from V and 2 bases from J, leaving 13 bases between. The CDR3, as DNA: TGTGCCAGCGGAGACGCAGTAGCCTACGAGCAGTACTTC. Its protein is CASGDAVAYEQYF.

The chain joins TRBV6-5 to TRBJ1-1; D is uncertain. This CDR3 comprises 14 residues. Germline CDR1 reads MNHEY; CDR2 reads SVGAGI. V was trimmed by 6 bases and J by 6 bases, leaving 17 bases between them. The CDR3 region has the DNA TGTGCCAGCAGACGAGACCCCTCGGAGGCTGAAGCTTTCTTT. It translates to CASRRDPSEAEAFF.

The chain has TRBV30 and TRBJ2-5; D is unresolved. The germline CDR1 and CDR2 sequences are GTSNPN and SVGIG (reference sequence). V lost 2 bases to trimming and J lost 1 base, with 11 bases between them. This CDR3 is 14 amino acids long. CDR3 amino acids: CAWSLLEPQETQYF. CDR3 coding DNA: TGTGCCTGGAGTTTGCTAGAACCCCAAGAGACCCAGTACTTC.

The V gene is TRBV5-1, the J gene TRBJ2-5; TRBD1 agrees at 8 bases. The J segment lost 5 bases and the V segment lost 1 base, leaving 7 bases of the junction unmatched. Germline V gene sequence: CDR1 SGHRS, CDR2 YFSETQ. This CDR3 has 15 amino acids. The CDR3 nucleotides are TGCGCCAGCAGCTTGTCCGGGACAGGAGTCGAGACCCAGTACTTC. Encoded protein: CASSLSGTGVETQYF.

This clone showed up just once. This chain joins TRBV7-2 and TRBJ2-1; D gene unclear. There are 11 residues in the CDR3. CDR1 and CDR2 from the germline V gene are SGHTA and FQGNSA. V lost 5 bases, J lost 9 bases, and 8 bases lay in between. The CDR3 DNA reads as TGTGCCAGCAGCCGGTATAGTGAGCAGTTCTTC. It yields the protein CASSRYSEQFF.

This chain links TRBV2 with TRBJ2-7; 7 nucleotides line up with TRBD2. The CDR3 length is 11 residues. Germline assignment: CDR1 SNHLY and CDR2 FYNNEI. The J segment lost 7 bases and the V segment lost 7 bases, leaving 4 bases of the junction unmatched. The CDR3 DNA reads TGTGCCAGCACTTCAGCGGGGGAGCAGTACTTC. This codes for CASTSAGEQYF.

The CDR3 protein is CASSAGGLHRGGYTF. As DNA, the CDR3 is TGTGCCAGCAGCGCTGGGGGCCTCCACCGGGGTGGCTACACCTTC. V and J are TRBV7-9 and TRBJ1-2, with D possibly TRBD1 on 6 matching bases. With 5 bases removed from V and 7 bases from J, the gap between germline ends came to 20 bases. The germline V gene has CDR1 SEHNR and CDR2 FQNEAQ (reference sequence). The CDR3 consists of 15 residues.

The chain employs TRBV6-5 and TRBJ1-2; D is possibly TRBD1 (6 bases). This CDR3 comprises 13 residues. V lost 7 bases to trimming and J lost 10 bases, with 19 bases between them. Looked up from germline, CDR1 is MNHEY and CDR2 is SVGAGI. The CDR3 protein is CASIGQGFSLYTF. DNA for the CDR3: TGTGCCAGCATCGGGCAGGGGTTTTCGCTCTACACCTTC.

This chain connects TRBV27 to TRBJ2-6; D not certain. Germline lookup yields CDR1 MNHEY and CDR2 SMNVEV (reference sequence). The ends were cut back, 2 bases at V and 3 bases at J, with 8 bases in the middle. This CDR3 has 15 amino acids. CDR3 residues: CASSLIRNGANVLTF. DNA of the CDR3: TGTGCCAGCAGTTTAATCAGGAATGGGGCCAACGTCCTGACTTTC. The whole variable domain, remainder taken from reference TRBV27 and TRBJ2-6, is EAQVTQNPRYLITVTGKKLTVTCSQNMNHEYMSWYRQDPGLGLRQIYYSMNVEVTDKGDVPEGYKVSRKEKRNFPLILESPSPNQTSLYFCASSLIRNGANVLTFGAGSRLTVL.